This T cell receptor beta chain comes out of a study of blood T cell repertoires in COVID-19. V trimming: 1 base; J trimming: 1 base; junction bases outside the gene matches: 5. The CDR3 consists of 16 residues. Germline V lookup: CDR1 LNHDA, CDR2 SQIVND (reference sequence). Per the study methods: The authors estimated nucleated cell counts from reference gene primer amplification. Sequencing was performed with immunoSEQ multiplex PCR; in TCRdb, only in-frame clones are kept and a portion is missing. Clonal size and the V and J genes are those of that table, whereas D and trimming came from the DNA. The table has approximately 230,000 clones, roughly 84% seen once; the top ten hold about 4%.

The clonotype was recovered from a woman aged 40 to 50 with active or convalescent COVID-19. The V gene is TRBV19, the J gene TRBJ2-3; 7 nucleotides match TRBD2. The sample consisted of peripheral blood. CDR3 amino acids: CASSIVTSGGTDTQYF. CDR3 DNA: TGTGCCAGTAGTATAGTTACCAGCGGGGGCACAGATACGCAGTATTTT.